The T cell receptor (beta chain) under discussion was sequenced for a study of T cells in Graves' hyperthyroidism and ophthalmopathy. This clonotype was detected many times. In germline, CDR1 is DFQATT, CDR2 SNEGSKA (reference sequence). This CDR3 comprises 12 residues. V was shortened by 0 bases and J by 3 bases, with 5 bases between the two germline ends. Researchers amplified the TCR beta CDR3 regions from RNA transcripts. In the first-round RT-PCR of the TCR CDR3, the HTBI primer set was used. TCRdb processed the multiplex PCR reads anew with MiXCR; each CDR3 protein has one entry. The repertoire consists of under 350,000 distinct CDR3 sequences, with around 15% occurring once and the leading ten covering 34%. Enrolled ophthalmopathy patients presented with a Clinical Activity Score of at least 3, a NOSPECS grade of at least 4, and disease duration under 3 months.

The sample consisted of blood. The chain carries TRBV20-1 and TRBJ1-2; unclear D gene. This clonotype was sampled from a woman aged 40 to 50 with Graves' ophthalmopathy. Written as DNA, the CDR3 is TGCAGTGCTAGAGAAGCCTACTATGGCTACACCTTC. Protein: CSAREAYYGYTF.